This T cell receptor (beta chain) is from a study of technical replicates of blood from a handful of donors. This clone showed up just a few times. The assay was immunoSEQ multiplex PCR, and TCRdb's table has in-frame clones only and misses some. Among more than 70,000 clones listed, around 96% were seen once. V gave up 9 bases and J gave up 3 bases; unmatched junction bases: 7. The CDR3 covers 14 residues. The V gene's germline CDR1 is SEHNR and CDR2 FQNEAQ (reference sequence). V and J are TRBV7-9 and TRBJ2-2, with 7 bases that match TRBD1. The sample was T cells isolated from PBMCs. This TCR was recovered from a human donor in good health. CDR3 DNA sequence: TGTGCCAGAGGCAGGGGGATGGACACCGGGGAGCTGTTTTTT. This gives the protein CARGRGMDTGELFF. Combining the CDR3 with reference TRBV7-9 and TRBJ2-2 gives the whole variable domain DTGVSQNPRHKITKRGQNVTFRCDPISEHNRLYWYRQTLGQGPEFLTYFQNEAQLEKSRLLSDRFSAERPKGSFSTLEIQRTEQGDSAMYLCARGRGMDTGELFFGEGSRLTVL.